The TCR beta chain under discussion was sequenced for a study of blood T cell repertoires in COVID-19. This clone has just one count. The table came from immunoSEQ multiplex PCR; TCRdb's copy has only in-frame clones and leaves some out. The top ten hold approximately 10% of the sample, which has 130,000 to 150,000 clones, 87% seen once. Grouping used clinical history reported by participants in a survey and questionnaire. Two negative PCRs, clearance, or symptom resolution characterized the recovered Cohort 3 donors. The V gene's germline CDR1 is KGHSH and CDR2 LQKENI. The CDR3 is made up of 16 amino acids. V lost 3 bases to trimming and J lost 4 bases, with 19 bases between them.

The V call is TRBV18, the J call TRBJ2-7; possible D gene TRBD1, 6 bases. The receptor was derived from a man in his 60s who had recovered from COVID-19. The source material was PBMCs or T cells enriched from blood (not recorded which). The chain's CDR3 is CASSPLSGGFEYEQYF. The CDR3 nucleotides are TGTGCCAGCTCACCCTTATCTGGGGGCTTTGAGTACGAGCAGTACTTC.